Following are 2 T cell receptor beta chains from one sample sequenced in a study of a mutant IDH1 vaccine in newly diagnosed glioma. The protocol was immunoSEQ multiplex PCR, while the TCRdb copy is restricted to in-frame clones and leaves out a portion. This table has tens of thousands of clones, 70% to 90% appearing once. Time point defined: week 23, last vaccination. Topical imiquimod was applied with each vaccine dose, which held 300 ug of mutant IDH1 20-mer peptide. These receptors have no known antigen. Sequenced here: PBMCs, sampled from a glioma patient whose treatment included an IDH1 peptide vaccine. The source of these receptors is a young man with glioma.

The chain combines TRBV19 with TRBJ2-1; the D call may be TRBD1 or TRBD2 (5 bases each). The CDR3 is made up of 14 amino acids. Germline lookup yields CDR1 LNHDA and CDR2 SQIVND (reference sequence). V was clipped by 6 bases and J by 5 bases, with 14 bases between them. CDR3: CASSQGTKHNEQFF. The CDR3 nucleotides are TGTGCCAGTAGCCAAGGGACGAAACACAATGAGCAGTTCTTC.

CDR3 DNA sequence: TGCGCCAGCAGCTCCGGGGAATTATCGAACACTGAAGCTTTCTTT. Protein sequence: CASSSGELSNTEAFF. The J gene is TRBJ1-1, the V gene TRBV5-1; D is undetermined. V lost 3 bases and J lost 1, with 13 bases in between. The CDR3 runs to 15 residues. Per germline, CDR1 SGHRS and CDR2 YFSETQ.